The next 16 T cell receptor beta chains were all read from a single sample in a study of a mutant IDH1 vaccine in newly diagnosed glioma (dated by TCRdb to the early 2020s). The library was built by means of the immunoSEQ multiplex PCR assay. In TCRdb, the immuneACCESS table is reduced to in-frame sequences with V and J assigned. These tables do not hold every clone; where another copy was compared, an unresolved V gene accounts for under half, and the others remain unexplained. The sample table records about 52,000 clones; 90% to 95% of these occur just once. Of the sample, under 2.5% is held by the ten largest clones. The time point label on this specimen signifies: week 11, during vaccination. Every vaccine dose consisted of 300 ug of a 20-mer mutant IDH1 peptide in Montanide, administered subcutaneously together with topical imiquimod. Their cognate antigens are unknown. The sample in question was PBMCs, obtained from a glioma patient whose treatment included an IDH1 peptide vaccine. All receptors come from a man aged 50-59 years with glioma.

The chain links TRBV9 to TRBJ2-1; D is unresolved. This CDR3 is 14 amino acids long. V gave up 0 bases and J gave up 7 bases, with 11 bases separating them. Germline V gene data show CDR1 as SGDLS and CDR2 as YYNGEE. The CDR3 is CASSVAVWQNEQFF. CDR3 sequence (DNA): TGTGCCAGCAGCGTAGCTGTATGGCAGAATGAGCAGTTCTTC.

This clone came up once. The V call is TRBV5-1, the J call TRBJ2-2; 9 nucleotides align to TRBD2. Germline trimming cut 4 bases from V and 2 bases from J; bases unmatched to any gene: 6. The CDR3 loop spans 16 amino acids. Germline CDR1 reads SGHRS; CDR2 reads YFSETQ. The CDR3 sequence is CASSTAGGLNTGELFF. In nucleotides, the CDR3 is TGCGCCAGCAGCACTGCGGGGGGGCTTAACACCGGGGAGCTGTTTTTT. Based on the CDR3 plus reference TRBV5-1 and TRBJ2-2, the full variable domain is KAGVTQTPRYLIKTRGQQVTLSCSPISGHRSVSWYQQTPGQGLQFLFEYFSETQRNKGNFPGRFSGRQFSNSRSEMNVSTLELGDSALYLCASSTAGGLNTGELFFGEGSRLTVL.

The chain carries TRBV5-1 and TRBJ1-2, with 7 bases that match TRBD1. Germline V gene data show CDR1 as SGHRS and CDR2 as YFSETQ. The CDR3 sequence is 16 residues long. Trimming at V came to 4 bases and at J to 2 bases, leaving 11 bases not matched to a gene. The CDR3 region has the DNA TGCGCCAGCAGCCGAACGAGCCCGGACAGGAACTATGGCTACACCTTC. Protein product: CASSRTSPDRNYGYTF.

The CDR3 DNA reads as TGTGCCAGCAGCTCCGGGACCCACAGCTCCCTAAACATTCAGTACTTC. Protein sequence: CASSSGTHSSLNIQYF. This rearrangement joins TRBV5-8 to TRBJ2-4; D is possibly TRBD1 or TRBD2 (5 bases each). V gave up 3 bases and J gave up 6 bases, with 19 bases separating them. The CDR3 is 16 amino acids. Germline assignment: CDR1 SGHTS and CDR2 YDEGEE. The variable domain in full, with the rest retrieved from reference TRBV5-8 and TRBJ2-4, is EAGVTQSPTHLIKTRGQQATLRCSPISGHTSVYWYQQALGLGLQFLLWYDEGEERNRGNFPPRFSGRQFPNYSSELNVNALELEDSALYLCASSSGTHSSLNIQYFGAGTRLSVL.

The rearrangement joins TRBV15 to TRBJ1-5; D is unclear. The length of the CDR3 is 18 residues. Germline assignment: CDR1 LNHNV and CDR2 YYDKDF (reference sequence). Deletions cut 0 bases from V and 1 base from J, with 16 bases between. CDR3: CATSRDLRDPGSNQPQHF. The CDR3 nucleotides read TGTGCCACCAGCAGAGATCTGAGAGACCCAGGAAGCAATCAGCCCCAGCATTTT.

CDR3 sequence reads: CASNVQVNTEAFF. CDR3 DNA: TGTGCCAGCAACGTACAGGTAAACACTGAAGCTTTCTTT. V and J are TRBV28 and TRBJ1-1; tentative D call: TRBD1 (5 bases). Germline lookup yields CDR1 MDHEN and CDR2 SYDVKM. The CDR3 runs 13 residues. Trimming removed 7 bases from V and 2 bases from J, with 11 bases in between.

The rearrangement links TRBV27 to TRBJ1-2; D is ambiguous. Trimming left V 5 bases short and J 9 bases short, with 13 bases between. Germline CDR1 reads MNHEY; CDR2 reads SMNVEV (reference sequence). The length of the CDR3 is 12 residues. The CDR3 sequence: CASSGTARSYTF. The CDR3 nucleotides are TGTGCCAGCAGTGGCACAGCCCGTAGCTACACCTTC.

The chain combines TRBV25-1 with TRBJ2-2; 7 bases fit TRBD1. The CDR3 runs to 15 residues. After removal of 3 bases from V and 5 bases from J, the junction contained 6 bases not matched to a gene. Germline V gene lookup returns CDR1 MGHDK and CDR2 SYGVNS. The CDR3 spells CASSEDRPVTGELFF. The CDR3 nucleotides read TGTGCCAGCAGTGAGGACAGGCCAGTGACCGGGGAGCTGTTTTTT.

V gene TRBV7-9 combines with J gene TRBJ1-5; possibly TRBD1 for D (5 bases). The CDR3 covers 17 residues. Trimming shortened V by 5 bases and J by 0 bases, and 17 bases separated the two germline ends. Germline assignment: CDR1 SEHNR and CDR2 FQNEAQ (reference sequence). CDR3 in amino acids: CASSLGSGDPSNQPQHF. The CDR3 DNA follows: TGTGCCAGCAGCCTAGGGAGCGGGGACCCTAGCAATCAGCCCCAGCATTTT.

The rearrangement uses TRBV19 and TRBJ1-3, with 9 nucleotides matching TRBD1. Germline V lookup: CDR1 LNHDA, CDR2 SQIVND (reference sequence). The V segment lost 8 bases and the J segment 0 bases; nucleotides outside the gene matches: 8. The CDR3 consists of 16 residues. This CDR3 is CASGGQGSFSGNTIYF. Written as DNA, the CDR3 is TGTGCCAGTGGGGGACAGGGATCGTTCTCTGGAAACACCATATATTTT. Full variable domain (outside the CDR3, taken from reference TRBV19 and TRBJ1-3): DGGITQSPKYLFRKEGQNVTLSCEQNLNHDAMYWYRQDPGQGLRLIYYSQIVNDFQKGDIAEGYSVSREKKESFPLTVTSAQKNPTAFYLCASGGQGSFSGNTIYFGEGSWLTVV.

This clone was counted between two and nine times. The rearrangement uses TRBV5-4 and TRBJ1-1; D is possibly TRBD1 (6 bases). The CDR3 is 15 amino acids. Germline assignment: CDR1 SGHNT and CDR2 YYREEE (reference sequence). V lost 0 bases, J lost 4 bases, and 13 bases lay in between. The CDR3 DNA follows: TGTGCCAGCAGCTTGGGCGGGGGCCGTGGCACTGAAGCTTTCTTT. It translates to CASSLGGGRGTEAFF. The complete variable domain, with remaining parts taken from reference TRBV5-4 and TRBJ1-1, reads ETGVTQSPTHLIKTRGQQVTLRCSSQSGHNTVSWYQQALGQGPQFIFQYYREEENGRGNFPPRFSGLQFPNYSSELNVNALELDDSALYLCASSLGGGRGTEAFFGQGTRLTVV.

CDR3 sequence reads: CASSREGFGSYGYTF. Written as DNA, the CDR3 is TGTGCCAGCAGTCGTGAAGGGTTCGGGAGCTATGGCTACACCTTC. The J gene is TRBJ1-2, the V gene TRBV6-1; the D is unclear. The V gene's germline CDR1 is MNHNS and CDR2 SASEGT. This CDR3 has 15 amino acids. The V end was cut by 5 bases, the J end by 4 bases, with 17 bases between.

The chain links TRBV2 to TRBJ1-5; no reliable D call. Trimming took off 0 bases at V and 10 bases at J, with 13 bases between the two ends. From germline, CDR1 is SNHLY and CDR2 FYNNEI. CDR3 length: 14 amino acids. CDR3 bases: TGTGCCAGCAGTGAAGCTCGGAGGGTTCAACCCCAGCATTTT. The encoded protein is CASSEARRVQPQHF.

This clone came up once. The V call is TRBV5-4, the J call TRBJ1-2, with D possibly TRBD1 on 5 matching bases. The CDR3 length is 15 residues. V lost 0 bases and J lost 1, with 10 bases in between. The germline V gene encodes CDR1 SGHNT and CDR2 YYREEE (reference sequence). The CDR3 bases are TGTGCCAGCAGCTTGGCGGGGGGGAATAACTATGGCTACACCTTC. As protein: CASSLAGGNNYGYTF.

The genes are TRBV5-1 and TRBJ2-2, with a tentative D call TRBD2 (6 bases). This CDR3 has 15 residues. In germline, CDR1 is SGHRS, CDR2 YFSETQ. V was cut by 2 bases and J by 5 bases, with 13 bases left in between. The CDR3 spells CASSFPGSGTGELFF. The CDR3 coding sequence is TGCGCCAGCAGCTTCCCCGGGAGTGGGACCGGGGAGCTGTTTTTT.

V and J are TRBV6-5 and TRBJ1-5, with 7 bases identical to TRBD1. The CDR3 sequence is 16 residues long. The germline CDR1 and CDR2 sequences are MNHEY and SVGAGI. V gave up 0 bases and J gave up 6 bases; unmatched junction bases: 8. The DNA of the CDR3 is TGTGCCAGCAGTTACTCGAGCAAGGGGGCAAGTCAGCCCCAGCATTTT. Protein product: CASSYSSKGASQPQHF.